These 27 T cell receptor beta chains were sequenced from one sample in a study of blood T cell repertoires in COVID-19. Here immunoSEQ multiplex PCR was the method, and the copy in TCRdb shows in-frame clones only, minus some. The sample has some 220,000 clones, around 84% seen once. Sequencing input: peripheral blood. Source of these receptors: a woman of 80 years or more with active or convalescent COVID-19.

The V call is TRBV28, the J call TRBJ2-6; possible D gene TRBD1, 6 bases. V lost 5 bases and J 0 bases, leaving 8 bases between the germline ends. The CDR3 runs to 15 residues. Germline V gene lookup returns CDR1 MDHEN and CDR2 SYDVKM. The chain's CDR3 is CASSGGSSGANVLTF. The CDR3 region has the DNA TGTGCCAGCAGTGGGGGCAGCTCTGGGGCCAACGTCCTGACTTTC.

The chain carries TRBV7-3 and TRBJ2-5, with 13 nucleotides matching TRBD2. After removal of 4 bases from V and 3 bases from J, the junction contained 5 bases not matched to a gene. Germline CDR1 reads SGHTA; CDR2 reads FQGTGA. CDR3 length: 16 amino acids. CDR3 nucleotides: TGTGCCAGCAGCTCTACTAGCGGGGGGGCGAAAGAGACCCAGTACTTC. The encoded protein is CASSSTSGGAKETQYF.

The rearrangement links TRBV25-1 to TRBJ2-7; 11 nucleotides agree with TRBD1. J gave up 6 bases and V 3 bases, and 7 bases lay outside the gene matches. The CDR3 has 15 residues. Germline CDR1 and CDR2: MGHDK and SYGVNS. CDR3 amino acids: CASSDAGTGGFEQYF. The CDR3 region has the DNA TGTGCCAGCAGTGACGCCGGGACAGGGGGTTTCGAGCAGTACTTC.

This clone has just one count. The rearrangement uses TRBV2 and TRBJ2-5; 10 bases are shared with TRBD2. The CDR3 is 14 amino acids. J was trimmed by 9 bases and V by 7 bases; bases with no gene match: 11. The V gene's germline CDR1 is SNHLY and CDR2 FYNNEI. CDR3 DNA: TGTGCCAGCAAAAGACTAGCGGGCCCCCAGGCCCAGTACTTC. This codes for CASKRLAGPQAQYF.

The CDR3 nucleotides are TGTGCCAGTAGTAACCGGAATCAGCCCCAGCATTTT. This gives the protein CASSNRNQPQHF. The chain links TRBV19 to TRBJ1-5; D not certain. The CDR3 consists of 12 residues. V lost 4 bases, J lost 4 bases, and 5 bases lay in between. The germline V gene has CDR1 LNHDA and CDR2 SQIVND (reference sequence).

The V gene is TRBV11-3, the J gene TRBJ2-3; possibly TRBD1 for D (6 bases). Germline V gives CDR1 SGHNT, CDR2 YENEEA. CDR3 length: 14 amino acids. The V end was cut by 1 base, the J end by 3 bases, with 8 bases between. The chain's CDR3 is CASSLVTGTDTQYF. Here the CDR3 DNA reads TGTGCCAGCAGCTTAGTAACAGGGACAGATACGCAGTATTTT.

V usage is TRBV28 and J usage is TRBJ2-2, with TRBD2 matching 12 bases. Germline assignment: CDR1 MDHEN and CDR2 SYDVKM. There are 18 residues in the CDR3. Trimming at V came to 5 bases and at J to 0 bases, leaving 7 bases not matched to a gene. CDR3 DNA sequence: TGTGCCAGCAGTCCGACTAGCGGGGGAGGCGCGAACACCGGGGAGCTGTTTTTT. It translates to CASSPTSGGGANTGELFF.

The gene calls are TRBV6-1 and TRBJ2-5; a weak D match, TRBD2 (5 bases). The V gene lost 7 bases and the J gene lost 5 bases, with 17 bases spanning the gap. The CDR3 extends over 14 amino acids. CDR1 is MNHNS and CDR2 is SASEGT in the germline V gene. CDR3 in amino acids: CASNGPSIPETQYF. DNA for the CDR3: TGTGCCAGCAACGGGCCTAGCATCCCGGAGACCCAGTACTTC.

The chain employs TRBV28 and TRBJ2-5, with 7 bases fitting TRBD2. Trimming cost V 4 bases and J 1 base; bases outside gene matches: 9. CDR1 MDHEN and CDR2 SYDVKM come from the germline V gene. This CDR3 has 16 amino acids. In DNA form, the CDR3 reads TGTGCCAGCAGTTCGCTCGGGACTACCGCCCAAGAGACCCAGTACTTC. This gives the protein CASSSLGTTAQETQYF. Combining the CDR3 with reference TRBV28 and TRBJ2-5 gives the whole variable domain DVKVTQSSRYLVKRTGEKVFLECVQDMDHENMFWYRQDPGLGLRLIYFSYDVKMKEKGDIPEGYSVSREKKERFSLILESASTNQTSMYLCASSSLGTTAQETQYFGPGTRLLVL.

Points on this clone: Other nucleotide sequences in the sample specify the same CDR3. The chain recombines TRBV5-1 with TRBJ2-5, with TRBD2 identical over 8 bases. Germline V gene data show CDR1 as SGHRS and CDR2 as YFSETQ. V lost 0 bases to trimming and J lost 5 bases; unmatched junction nucleotides: 3. This CDR3 contains 14 residues. The CDR3 DNA is TGCGCCAGCAGCTTGGGCGGGGGGTTGGAGACCCAGTACTTC. This sequence encodes CASSLGGGLETQYF.

V and J are TRBV28 and TRBJ1-1; D remains unclear. CDR1 and CDR2 (germline): MDHEN, SYDVKM. Trimming removed 3 bases from V and 1 base from J, with 12 bases in between. The CDR3 spans 15 residues. As DNA, the CDR3 is TGTGCCAGCAGTTTCGAGTCCACTCCGAACACTGAAGCTTTCTTT. The encoded protein is CASSFESTPNTEAFF. Variable domain in full (rest from reference TRBV28 and TRBJ1-1): DVKVTQSSRYLVKRTGEKVFLECVQDMDHENMFWYRQDPGLGLRLIYFSYDVKMKEKGDIPEGYSVSREKKERFSLILESASTNQTSMYLCASSFESTPNTEAFFGQGTRLTVV.

This chain joins TRBV5-1 and TRBJ2-2, with D possibly TRBD2 on 6 matching bases. Germline loops: CDR1 SGHRS, CDR2 YFSETQ. Trimming stripped 5 bases from V and 0 bases from J, with 11 bases between. The CDR3 extends over 15 amino acids. CDR3 coding DNA: TGCGCCAGCAGGATCGGAGGGACGAACACCGGGGAGCTGTTTTTT. This translates into CASRIGGTNTGELFF.

In this sample, this clone turned up a few times. The chain has TRBV2 and TRBJ1-1; TRBD1 aligns across 7 bases. CDR1 SNHLY and CDR2 FYNNEI come from the germline V gene. This CDR3 region has 15 residues. With 4 bases clipped from V and 3 bases from J, the junction kept 8 bases outside the gene matches. In DNA form, the CDR3 reads TGTGCCAGCAGTGGAGGAAGGGGGCGTCACACTGAAGCTTTCTTT. Its protein product is CASSGGRGRHTEAFF.

This clone has more than one count but fewer than ten. This chain connects TRBV18 to TRBJ1-1; D uncertain. Germline V CDR1 and CDR2: KGHSH, LQKENI. There are 14 residues in the CDR3. Between the trimmed V and J ends, which lost 0 bases and 6 bases, there was a span of 11 bases. Here the CDR3 reads CASSPPPEVAEAFF. The DNA for the CDR3 is TGTGCCAGCTCACCACCTCCGGAGGTCGCTGAAGCTTTCTTT.

Here the CDR3 reads CASGLGRGVNEQFF. CDR3 DNA: TGCGCCAGCGGGTTGGGGCGGGGGGTAAATGAGCAGTTCTTC. The rearrangement joins TRBV4-1 to TRBJ2-1, with 8 bases fitting TRBD2. This CDR3 comprises 14 residues. Trimming removed 8 bases from V and 7 bases from J; junction bases left unmatched: 10. CDR1 is MGHRA and CDR2 is YSYEKL in the germline V gene.

The chain has TRBV10-3 and TRBJ1-1, with D perhaps TRBD1 (5 bases). The germline CDR1 and CDR2 sequences are ENHRY and SYGVKD. The CDR3 is made up of 15 amino acids. Trimming cost V 3 bases and J 4 bases, with 15 bases left between them. For the CDR3, the DNA is TGTGCCATCAGTGATGCCAGGGTCGGGTCCACTGAAGCTTTCTTT. Its protein is CAISDARVGSTEAFF.

This chain uses TRBV28 with TRBJ1-2, with no clear D. In germline, CDR1 is MDHEN, CDR2 SYDVKM. This CDR3 comprises 11 residues. V lost 3 bases and J 4 bases, leaving 3 bases between the germline ends. For the CDR3, the DNA is TGTGCCAGCAGTTTCGGCTATGGCTACACCTTC. Translating it yields CASSFGYGYTF.

The chain links TRBV28 to TRBJ2-5, with D possibly TRBD2 on 7 matching bases. Germline V lookup: CDR1 MDHEN, CDR2 SYDVKM. CDR3 length: 15 residues. V lost 8 bases and J 4 bases, leaving 20 bases between the germline ends. CDR3 protein: CASSGAGGRRETQYF. DNA of the CDR3: TGTGCCAGCTCAGGGGCCGGGGGGCGTCGAGAGACCCAGTACTTC.

The J gene is TRBJ1-2, the V gene TRBV7-9; 7 bases map to TRBD1. J gave up 5 bases and V 3 bases, and 3 bases lay outside the gene matches. The CDR3 spans 13 residues. Looked up from germline, CDR1 is SEHNR and CDR2 is FQNEAQ (reference sequence). CDR3 protein: CASSLGQTYGYTF. CDR3 nucleotide sequence: TGTGCCAGCAGCTTGGGACAGACTTATGGCTACACCTTC.

This clone was detected only once. The V gene is TRBV30, the J gene TRBJ2-3; tentative D call: TRBD2 (6 bases). CDR1 GTSNPN and CDR2 SVGIG come from the germline V gene (reference sequence). V lost 3 bases and J 4 bases, leaving 11 bases between the germline ends. The CDR3 is made up of 13 amino acids. CDR3 sequence: CAWRTTSADTQYF. The CDR3 DNA sequence: TGTGCCTGGAGAACGACTAGTGCAGATACGCAGTATTTT.

This chain uses TRBV7-2 with TRBJ2-2; 9 bases map to TRBD2. The trim removed 2 bases at V and 4 bases at J, leaving 5 bases unmatched. CDR1 and CDR2 (germline): SGHTA, FQGNSA. The CDR3 has 16 amino acids. This chain's CDR3 is CASSLFSLAGTGELFF. CDR3 nucleotide sequence: TGTGCCAGCAGCTTATTTTCACTAGCGGGCACCGGGGAGCTGTTTTTT.

The genes are TRBV18 and TRBJ2-6; D gene uncertain. Germline V gene data show CDR1 as KGHSH and CDR2 as LQKENI. Trimming left V 3 bases short and J 4 bases short, with 7 bases between. The CDR3 runs to 14 residues. The CDR3 loop is CASSPVEGANVLTF. In DNA form, the CDR3 reads TGTGCCAGCTCACCGGTGGAGGGGGCCAACGTCCTGACTTTC.

The chain combines TRBV27 with TRBJ1-2; D is uncertain. The CDR3 spans 13 residues. Trimming left V 3 bases short and J 1 base short, with 6 bases between. The germline CDR1 and CDR2 sequences are MNHEY and SMNVEV (reference sequence). The CDR3 loop reads CASSLRLNYGYTF. CDR3 nucleotide sequence: TGTGCCAGCAGTTTGCGGCTTAACTATGGCTACACCTTC.

The rearrangement uses TRBV11-2 and TRBJ2-6; D is uncertain. This CDR3 is 15 amino acids long. Germline values: CDR1 SGHAT, CDR2 FQNNGV. Trimming shortened V by 2 bases and J by 4 bases, and 9 bases separated the two germline ends. CDR3 protein: CASSLKSLGANVLTF. The CDR3 coding sequence is TGTGCCAGCAGCTTAAAGAGTTTAGGGGCCAACGTCCTGACTTTC.

The genes are TRBV11-2 and TRBJ1-2; unclear D gene. The germline CDR1 and CDR2 sequences are SGHAT and FQNNGV. There are 12 residues in the CDR3. Trimming cost V 6 bases and J 11 bases, with 16 bases left between them. For the CDR3, the DNA is TGTGCCAGCAGTTCAGATCGACGGGAGTACACCTTC. The encoded protein is CASSSDRREYTF.

The sample holds a few counts of this clone. This chain joins TRBV2 and TRBJ2-2, with TRBD1 as a possible D gene (5 bases). V lost 6 bases, J lost 2 bases, and 19 bases lay in between. The germline V gene has CDR1 SNHLY and CDR2 FYNNEI. This CDR3 is built from 17 residues. CDR3 residues: CASSPRTPGSNTGELFF. In DNA, the CDR3 is TGTGCCAGCAGCCCTAGGACACCCGGATCAAACACCGGGGAGCTGTTTTTT.

This chain links TRBV15 with TRBJ1-1, with 7 nucleotides matching TRBD1. Germline loops: CDR1 LNHNV, CDR2 YYDKDF (reference sequence). J lost 1 base, V lost 5 bases, and 4 bases had no gene match. The CDR3 loop spans 14 amino acids. CDR3 residues: CATSLRQGNTEAFF. The CDR3 region has the DNA TGTGCCACCAGCCTAAGACAGGGGAACACTGAAGCTTTCTTT.